This T cell receptor (beta chain) was documented in a study of shared clonotypes between healthy human individuals. The CDR3 sequence is 14 residues long. Trimming removed 0 bases at V and 6 bases at J, with 13 bases between. Germline V gives CDR1 SGDLS, CDR2 YYNGEE. Healthy HIV-negative adults with no recent acute infections or vaccinations were recruited as donors. Sequencing was performed with immunoSEQ multiplex PCR; in TCRdb, only in-frame clones are kept and a portion is missing. The sample carries 950,000 to 1,100,000 clones, approximately 70% recorded once. The genes are TRBV9 and TRBJ2-7; D unresolved. The clonotype was recovered from a man between 18 and 29 years old in good health. The sequenced sample consisted of memory CD4+ T cells sorted from blood. Specified subset: CD45RA-negative fraction. The CDR3 protein is CASSVGVSSGEQYF. Here the CDR3 DNA reads TGTGCCAGCAGCGTAGGTGTCAGCTCGGGCGAGCAGTACTTC.